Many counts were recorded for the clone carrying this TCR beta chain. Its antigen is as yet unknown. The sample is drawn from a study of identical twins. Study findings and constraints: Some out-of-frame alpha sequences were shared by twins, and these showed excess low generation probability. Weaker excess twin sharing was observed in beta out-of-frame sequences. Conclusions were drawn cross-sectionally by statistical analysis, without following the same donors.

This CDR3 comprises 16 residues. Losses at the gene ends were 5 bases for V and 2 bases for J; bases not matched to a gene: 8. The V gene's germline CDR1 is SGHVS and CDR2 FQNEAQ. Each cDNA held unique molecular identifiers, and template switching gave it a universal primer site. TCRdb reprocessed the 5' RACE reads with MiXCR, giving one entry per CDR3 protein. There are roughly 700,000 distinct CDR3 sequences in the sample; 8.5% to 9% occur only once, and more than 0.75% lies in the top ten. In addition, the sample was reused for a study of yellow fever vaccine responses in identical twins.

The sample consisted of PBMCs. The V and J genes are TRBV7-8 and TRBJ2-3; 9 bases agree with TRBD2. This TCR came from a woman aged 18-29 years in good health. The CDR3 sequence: CASSQIAGALTDTQYF. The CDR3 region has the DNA TGTGCCAGCAGCCAAATAGCGGGGGCCCTCACAGATACGCAGTATTTT.